These T cell receptor beta chains were read from a single sample in a study of T cells after yellow fever vaccination. TCRdb called the 5' RACE reads again in MiXCR, with one record for every CDR3 protein. The table lists 200,000 to 300,000 distinct CDR3 sequences, around 6.7% of them singletons. Here the sequenced sample was CD4+ T cells sorted from PBMCs, taken on the day of the yellow fever booster vaccination. The source is a man aged 30-40 years who received the YFV17D yellow fever vaccine. Both conserved end residues are trimmed from each CDR3.

v_call	j_call	cdr3_aa
TRBV29-1	TRBJ2-2	SGQGTNTGELF
TRBV6-1	TRBJ2-7	ASTVAQFSYEQY
TRBV12-3/TRBV12-4	TRBJ1-2	ASSFGEGYT
TRBV28	TRBJ2-2	ASSWVEVSNTGELF
TRBV20-1	TRBJ1-3	SASLGGLTGNTIY
TRBV5-1	TRBJ1-1	ASTRDPMNTEAF
TRBV3-1	TRBJ1-5	ASSQILGNQPQH
TRBV29-1	TRBJ2-7	SALVALGQY
TRBV5-1	TRBJ2-3	ASSLGTSGTTDTQY
TRBV5-1	TRBJ2-4	ASNPSGRGKNIQY
TRBV5-1	TRBJ2-3	ASSWGGLPTDTQY
TRBV20-1	TRBJ1-1	SARDIRNTEAF
TRBV7-8	TRBJ2-1	ASSLTIPRLAGNEQF
TRBV6-1	TRBJ2-7	ASRADRIHEQY
TRBV5-1	TRBJ2-5	ASRPGSEETQY
TRBV7-2	TRBJ2-5	ASSLVPGTLETQY
TRBV5-8	TRBJ2-1	ASSPPYNEQF
TRBV5-5	TRBJ2-1	ASSLNSANEQF
TRBV10-3	TRBJ2-7	AISEAGGRDEQY
TRBV7-2	TRBJ1-5	ASSSQGGQPQH
TRBV11-2	TRBJ2-2	ASSLATGQNTGELF
TRBV5-1	TRBJ2-1	ASSWGSGRPTSYNEQF
TRBV4-3	TRBJ1-2	ASSQDEASAGTYGYT
TRBV6-1	TRBJ2-5	ASRQGQLVETQY
TRBV20-1	TRBJ1-6	SATPGTVNSPLH
TRBV6-5	TRBJ1-1	ASSYLWLNTEAF
TRBV4-3	TRBJ2-1	ASSQEVTGTSGTFDNEQF